The sequence of this T cell receptor beta chain was determined in a study of T cell responses to AZD1222 COVID-19 vaccine. The study's findings and limits: Recipients of AZD1222 seropositive at baseline numbered only 5 to 7.

The V end lost 3 bases, the J end lost 2 bases, and 14 bases lay between the germline ends. This CDR3 has 15 residues. Germline V CDR1 and CDR2: WNHNN, SYGVQD (reference sequence). The protocol was immunoSEQ multiplex PCR, while the TCRdb copy is restricted to in-frame clones and leaves out a portion. Here the sample spans roughly 71,000 clones, about 85% being singletons. This clone was found a few times. What it binds is not known. Sample: peripheral blood, taken on day 0 of AZD1222 vaccination. The chain is built from TRBV10-1 and TRBJ2-7; the D gene is possibly TRBD2 (6 bases). The clonotype comes from an adult in good health. Here the CDR3 DNA reads TGCGCCAGCAGTGATGGAGGGGCCGGCACCTACGAGCAGTACTTC. This gives the protein CASSDGGAGTYEQYF.